Following are 17 T cell receptor beta chains from one sample sequenced in a study of CD8 T cells in ankylosing spondylitis. From the 5' RACE reads, TCRdb called clonotypes with MiXCR, one entry per CDR3 protein. The table has 150,000 to 200,000 distinct CDR3 sequences, around 10% seen once. The sequenced material came from blood, either unsorted or a sorted T cell fraction (not recorded which). These TCRs come from a male donor with ankylosing spondylitis or in good health (not recorded which).

The V and J genes are TRBV10-3 and TRBJ2-2, with 9 bases that match TRBD2. Germline-derived CDR1 and CDR2 are ENHRY and SYGVKD. J was trimmed by 5 bases and V by 7 bases; bases with no gene match: 8. The length of the CDR3 is 15 residues. CDR3 in amino acids: CAIKNSGSGTGELFF. The CDR3 DNA follows: TGTGCCATCAAGAATAGCGGGAGCGGAACCGGGGAGCTGTTTTTT.

This clonotype was seen only a few times. CDR3 protein: CASSGPRRLSETQYF. In DNA, the CDR3 is TGTGCCAGCAGTGGGCCCAGGAGGTTAAGTGAGACCCAGTACTTC. This chain joins TRBV6-1 and TRBJ2-5, with D maybe TRBD2 (5 bases). The V gene's germline CDR1 is MNHNS and CDR2 SASEGT. Trimming stripped 4 bases from V and 5 bases from J, with 17 bases between. The length of the CDR3 is 15 residues.

This clonotype was seen only a few times. The chain employs TRBV20-1 and TRBJ2-3; no clear D. Germline values: CDR1 DFQATT, CDR2 SNEGSKA (reference sequence). V lost 3 bases and J lost 0, with 16 bases in between. The CDR3 totals 16 residues. The chain's CDR3 is CSASRPRDWSTDTQYF. CDR3 DNA: TGCAGTGCTAGTAGACCTCGCGATTGGAGCACAGATACGCAGTATTTT.

This clonotype was observed many times. The chain joins TRBV5-1 to TRBJ2-1; 8 nucleotides agree with TRBD2. The ends lost 0 bases at V and 4 bases at J; junction bases unmatched: 12. The CDR3 runs to 18 residues. The germline gives CDR1 SGHRS, CDR2 YFSETQ. CDR3 region: CASSLGDSGTFLYNEQFF. The DNA for the CDR3 is TGCGCCAGCAGCTTGGGGGATAGCGGGACCTTTTTGTACAATGAGCAGTTCTTC.

The J gene is TRBJ1-4, the V gene TRBV2; D remains unclear. Germline lookup yields CDR1 SNHLY and CDR2 FYNNEI. Trimming removed 8 bases at V and 0 bases at J, with 13 bases between. The CDR3 contains 15 residues. CDR3 in amino acids: CASEGRVATNEKLFF. DNA of the CDR3: TGTGCCAGCGAAGGCCGAGTTGCAACTAATGAAAAACTGTTTTTT.

The sample holds many counts of this clonotype. This chain joins TRBV12-3 or TRBV12-4 and TRBJ2-5; 7 bases fit TRBD1. The CDR3 is 14 residues long. V lost 5 bases to trimming and J lost 5 bases; unmatched junction nucleotides: 8. CDR3 in amino acids: CASSRTGIVETQYF. DNA for the CDR3: TGTGCCAGCAGTCGGACAGGAATAGTGGAGACCCAGTACTTC.

This clonotype was found many times. The genes are TRBV4-2 and TRBJ2-1, with unresolved D. V gave up 0 bases and J gave up 0 bases, with 6 bases separating them. CDR3 length: 15 residues. Germline CDR1 LGHNA, CDR2 YNFKEQ. The CDR3 protein is CASSQDKNSYNEQFF. CDR3 coding DNA: TGTGCCAGCAGCCAAGATAAAAACTCCTACAATGAGCAGTTCTTC.

This clonotype has a count of ten or more. The genes are TRBV20-1 and TRBJ1-2, with D tentatively TRBD1 (5 bases). This CDR3 is 12 amino acids long. Per germline, CDR1 DFQATT and CDR2 SNEGSKA (reference sequence). V lost 4 bases to trimming and J lost 4 bases, with 10 bases between them. The CDR3, as DNA: TGCAGTGCTACAGGGACGGTCTATGGCTACACCTTC. This sequence encodes CSATGTVYGYTF.

The rearrangement joins TRBV10-3 to TRBJ2-5; TRBD2 aligns across 11 bases. The CDR3 is 17 amino acids. With V trimmed by 5 bases and J by 2 bases, 10 bases remained unmatched. Germline V lookup: CDR1 ENHRY, CDR2 SYGVKD. The CDR3 reads CAISSSGRAGFQETQYF. In DNA form, the CDR3 reads TGTGCCATCAGTAGTAGCGGGAGGGCCGGATTTCAAGAGACCCAGTACTTC.

This clonotype has a count of ten or more. J is TRBJ2-1 and V is TRBV5-1; the match to TRBD2 covers 11 bases. This CDR3 is built from 18 residues. Germline V gene lookup returns CDR1 SGHRS and CDR2 YFSETQ. V lost 0 bases to trimming and J lost 4 bases; unmatched junction nucleotides: 9. CDR3 sequence: CASSLALPGTSGYNEQFF. The CDR3 coding sequence is TGCGCCAGCAGCTTGGCTTTACCCGGGACTAGCGGTTACAATGAGCAGTTCTTC.

This clonotype has ten or more counts. The V gene is TRBV7-9, the J gene TRBJ2-1; no clear D gene. The CDR3 spans 12 residues. Germline values: CDR1 SEHNR, CDR2 FQNEAQ (reference sequence). Trimming stripped 5 bases from V and 8 bases from J, with 10 bases between. DNA for the CDR3: TGTGCCAGCAGCCCTGACAAATATGAGCAGTTCTTC. It encodes CASSPDKYEQFF.

This clonotype has only a few counts. J is TRBJ2-5 and V is TRBV5-1, with D perhaps matching TRBD1 (6 bases). This CDR3 is 14 amino acids long. From germline, CDR1 is SGHRS and CDR2 YFSETQ. Trimming shortened V by 1 base and J by 2 bases, and 9 bases separated the two germline ends. The CDR3 loop reads CASSLKDRQETQYF. In nucleotides, the CDR3 is TGCGCCAGCAGCTTGAAGGACAGACAAGAGACCCAGTACTTC. The entire variable domain, with the rest obtained from reference TRBV5-1 and TRBJ2-5, is as follows: KAGVTQTPRYLIKTRGQQVTLSCSPISGHRSVSWYQQTPGQGLQFLFEYFSETQRNKGNFPGRFSGRQFSNSRSEMNVSTLELGDSALYLCASSLKDRQETQYFGPGTRLLVL.

To note about this clonotype: This may stem from a read error, because a much larger clone lies one nucleotide away. The rearrangement uses TRBV25-1 and TRBJ2-2; 9 positions agree with TRBD1. CDR3 length equals 14 residues. The V gene's germline CDR1 is MGHDK and CDR2 SYGVNS. Germline trimming cut 4 bases from V and 6 bases from J; bases unmatched to any gene: 3. Here the CDR3 DNA reads TGTGCCAGCAGTGCCAGGACAGGGGCCGGGGAGCTGTTTTTT. Its protein product is CASSARTGAGELFF.

This clonotype came up many times. V and J are TRBV29-1 and TRBJ2-3; a weak D match, TRBD2 (6 bases). This CDR3 has 17 residues. V lost 4 bases, J lost 0 bases, and 20 bases lay in between. Germline CDR1 reads SQVTM; CDR2 reads ANQGSEA. CDR3 DNA sequence: TGCAGCGTTGCCTCTACAACGGGGGTAACTAGCACAGATACGCAGTATTTT. The encoded protein is CSVASTTGVTSTDTQYF.

This clonotype occurred a few times. This chain connects TRBV7-2 to TRBJ2-3; no clear D. The CDR3 consists of 13 residues. Trimming removed 5 bases from V and 4 bases from J, with 10 bases in between. Germline CDR1 reads SGHTA; CDR2 reads FQGNSA. CDR3 nucleotide sequence: TGTGCCAGCAGCCGCAGAGTCGCAGATACGCAGTATTTT. This codes for CASSRRVADTQYF.

This clonotype was recorded a few times. This may come from a read error, since a much larger clone is one base off. The V call is TRBV6-5, the J call TRBJ1-5; no firm D call. The germline gives CDR1 MNHEY, CDR2 SVGAGI. The CDR3 runs 15 residues. The DNA of the CDR3 is TGTGGCAGCAGTTATACTACGGGCAGCAATCAGCCCCAGCATTTT. Protein sequence: CGSSYTTGSNQPQHF.

The genes are TRBV10-3 and TRBJ1-2, with D possibly TRBD1 on 5 matching bases. The germline V and J ends were trimmed by 9 bases and 8 bases, with 19 bases remaining between them. The germline V gene has CDR1 ENHRY and CDR2 SYGVKD. This CDR3 has 13 residues. The CDR3 region is CAITQGAMGGYTF. CDR3 coding DNA: TGTGCCATAACGCAAGGGGCAATGGGAGGCTACACCTTC.